This is a list of T cell receptor beta chains from one sample in a study of beta chain features in type 1 diabetes. TCRdb keeps only in-frame clones here, not all; method: immunoSEQ multiplex PCR. This repertoire shows 640,000 or so clones, 11% to 15% found once; its top ten account for approximately 0.042%. Sequenced sample: naive CD4+ T cells from blood. All receptors derive from a man younger than 35 with type 1 diabetes. Both conserved end residues are part of each CDR3. The order of the fields is clone size, D gene, J gene, V gene, CDR3 DNA, CDR3 protein. The D gene is left open where the match is weak. For some rows the clone size is stated as once, few or many, or as a class when expanded; others skip it.

abundance: few; d_gene: .; j_gene: TRBJ1-2; v_gene: TRBV27; CDR3nt: TGTGCCAGGGCCGGACCCCAGCGCACCTTC; CDR3aa: CARAGPQRTF
abundance: few; d_gene: .; j_gene: TRBJ2-4; v_gene: TRBV5-4; CDR3nt: TGTGCCAGCAGCTCGTTAGCGCGCAAAAACATTCAGTACTTC; CDR3aa: CASSSLARKNIQYF
abundance: few; d_gene: TRBD2; j_gene: TRBJ2-3; v_gene: TRBV13; CDR3nt: TGTGCCAGCAGCTCCAGACTAGCGGGGGGCCTGGGAGATACGCAGTATTTT; CDR3aa: CASSSRLAGGLGDTQYF
abundance: .; d_gene: .; j_gene: TRBJ2-5; v_gene: TRBV5-1; CDR3nt: TGCGCCAACAGCTTGCGGGACAGACAAGAGACCCAGTACTTC; CDR3aa: CANSLRDRQETQYF
abundance: few; d_gene: .; j_gene: TRBJ2-1; v_gene: TRBV15; CDR3nt: TGTGCCACCAGCAGAGATAAAGGGTACAATGAGCAGTTCTTC; CDR3aa: CATSRDKGYNEQFF
abundance: few; d_gene: .; j_gene: TRBJ2-2; v_gene: TRBV30; CDR3nt: TGTGCCTGGAGTAGGACGAGGACAACGAACACCGGGGAGCTGTTTTTT; CDR3aa: CAWSRTRTTNTGELFF
abundance: .; d_gene: .; j_gene: TRBJ2-7; v_gene: TRBV7-2; CDR3nt: TGTGCCAGCAGCTTAGTGTCAGGCGGGGACAGCTCCTACGAGCAGTACTTC; CDR3aa: CASSLVSGGDSSYEQYF
abundance: few; d_gene: .; j_gene: TRBJ2-5; v_gene: TRBV9; CDR3nt: TGTGCCAGCAGCGTAGGTGCGGTCGAAGGAGAGACCCAGTACTTC; CDR3aa: CASSVGAVEGETQYF
abundance: few; d_gene: .; j_gene: TRBJ1-2; v_gene: TRBV10-3; CDR3nt: TGTGCCATCAGTGAGTCCGGAGGGTCTAACTATGGCTACACCTTC; CDR3aa: CAISESGGSNYGYTF
abundance: once; d_gene: TRBD1; j_gene: TRBJ2-5; v_gene: TRBV27; CDR3nt: TGTGCCAGCAGCGCCGGACAGGTTCGGGCCTCCCAAGAGACCCAGTACTTC; CDR3aa: CASSAGQVRASQETQYF
abundance: .; d_gene: .; j_gene: TRBJ1-1; v_gene: TRBV14; CDR3nt: TGTGCCAGCGGCCCGAGGGTACAGAGTGAGTTCACTGAAGCTTTCTTT; CDR3aa: CASGPRVQSEFTEAFF
abundance: few; d_gene: TRBD2; j_gene: TRBJ2-1; v_gene: TRBV18; CDR3nt: TGTGCCAGCTCACGACGGGATTCCGGGGGGAATGAGCAGTTCTTC; CDR3aa: CASSRRDSGGNEQFF
abundance: .; d_gene: TRBD2; j_gene: TRBJ2-1; v_gene: TRBV5-4; CDR3nt: TGTGCCAGCAGCTCCCGCCCGGGAGGCGATGAGCAGTTCTTC; CDR3aa: CASSSRPGGDEQFF
abundance: once; d_gene: TRBD1; j_gene: TRBJ2-1; v_gene: TRBV5-1; CDR3nt: TGCGCCAGCAGCCCGGACAGGGGGCAAGCGGGATTTAGCAATGAGCAGTTCTTC; CDR3aa: CASSPDRGQAGFSNEQFF
abundance: .; d_gene: TRBD2; j_gene: TRBJ2-1; v_gene: TRBV7-2; CDR3nt: TGTGCCAGCAGCTCGCAAGCGGGGACCAATGAGCAGTTCTTC; CDR3aa: CASSSQAGTNEQFF
abundance: .; d_gene: .; j_gene: TRBJ2-5; v_gene: TRBV5-1; CDR3nt: TGCGCCAGCAGCTTGACTGGGGGAGAGACCCAGTACTTC; CDR3aa: CASSLTGGETQYF
abundance: few; d_gene: TRBD2; j_gene: TRBJ2-7; v_gene: TRBV5-1; CDR3nt: TGCGCCAGCAGCTCCCGGGTAGCGGGAAAATACGAGCAGTACTTC; CDR3aa: CASSSRVAGKYEQYF
abundance: few; d_gene: .; j_gene: TRBJ2-1; v_gene: TRBV4-1; CDR3nt: TGCGCCAGCAGCCAAATTGGGGGACATAATGAGCAGTTCTTC; CDR3aa: CASSQIGGHNEQFF
abundance: few; d_gene: .; j_gene: TRBJ2-3; v_gene: TRBV18; CDR3nt: TGTGCCAGCTCACCGTCCACAGATACGCAGTATTTT; CDR3aa: CASSPSTDTQYF
abundance: few; d_gene: .; j_gene: TRBJ2-7; v_gene: TRBV30; CDR3nt: TGTGCCTGGAGTGACTGGAGCTACGAGCAGTACTTC; CDR3aa: CAWSDWSYEQYF
abundance: .; d_gene: .; j_gene: TRBJ1-1; v_gene: TRBV30; CDR3nt: TGTGCCTGGTCAGGACCGAACACTGAAGCTTTCTTT; CDR3aa: CAWSGPNTEAFF
abundance: .; d_gene: TRBD2; j_gene: TRBJ2-2; v_gene: TRBV9; CDR3nt: TGTGCCAGCAGCCCCCCCGGGAGGGGACCCGGGGAGCTGTTTTTT; CDR3aa: CASSPPGRGPGELFF
abundance: .; d_gene: .; j_gene: TRBJ2-5; v_gene: TRBV30; CDR3nt: TGTGCCTGGTCAACCTTATTCCAAGAGACCCAGTACTTC; CDR3aa: CAWSTLFQETQYF
abundance: .; d_gene: .; j_gene: TRBJ2-5; v_gene: TRBV28; CDR3nt: TGTGCCAGCAGTCCTATGCCCGGTACTCAAGAGACCCAGTACTTC; CDR3aa: CASSPMPGTQETQYF
abundance: .; d_gene: TRBD1; j_gene: TRBJ2-1; v_gene: TRBV5-1; CDR3nt: TGCGCCAGTCAATTGACAGGGGGCATCGGCAATGAGCAGTTCTTC; CDR3aa: CASQLTGGIGNEQFF
abundance: few; d_gene: TRBD2; j_gene: TRBJ2-7; v_gene: TRBV5-1; CDR3nt: TGCGCCAGCAGTCAACTAGCGGGAGGGCAGTACGAGCAGTACTTC; CDR3aa: CASSQLAGGQYEQYF
abundance: .; d_gene: .; j_gene: TRBJ2-1; v_gene: TRBV27; CDR3nt: TGTGCCAGCAGTTTATATGGCGGCCTGGGCTCCTACAATGAGCAGTTCTTC; CDR3aa: CASSLYGGLGSYNEQFF
abundance: few; d_gene: TRBD1; j_gene: TRBJ1-1; v_gene: TRBV18; CDR3nt: TGTGCCAGCTCACCACTGGGACAGGGCGTGAACACTGAAGCTTTCTTT; CDR3aa: CASSPLGQGVNTEAFF
abundance: few; d_gene: TRBD2; j_gene: TRBJ2-1; v_gene: TRBV11-1; CDR3nt: TGTGCCAGCAGCTATCGGCGGCGGGGGGGAAACAATGAGCAGTTCTTC; CDR3aa: CASSYRRRGGNNEQFF
abundance: few; d_gene: TRBD2; j_gene: TRBJ2-2; v_gene: TRBV28; CDR3nt: TGTGCCAGCAGTTCTAGCGGGGCGAACACCGGGGAGCTGTTTTTT; CDR3aa: CASSSSGANTGELFF
abundance: .; d_gene: .; j_gene: TRBJ2-1; v_gene: TRBV10-3; CDR3nt: TGTGCCATCAGTGTCGGTCCGAATGAGCAGTTCTTC; CDR3aa: CAISVGPNEQFF
abundance: few; d_gene: TRBD2; j_gene: TRBJ2-7; v_gene: TRBV5-4; CDR3nt: TGTGCCAGCAGCTCCGGAGGGAGGGTCTACGAGCAGTACTTC; CDR3aa: CASSSGGRVYEQYF
abundance: few; d_gene: .; j_gene: TRBJ2-2; v_gene: TRBV30; CDR3nt: TGTGCCTGGAGTGGGAACACCGGGGAGCTGTTTTTT; CDR3aa: CAWSGNTGELFF
abundance: few; d_gene: TRBD2; j_gene: TRBJ2-3; v_gene: TRBV5-1; CDR3nt: TGCGCCAGCAGCTTGGGACTAGCCACAGATACGCAGTATTTT; CDR3aa: CASSLGLATDTQYF
abundance: .; d_gene: TRBD1; j_gene: TRBJ1-4; v_gene: TRBV5-6; CDR3nt: TGTGCCAGCAGCTTGGACAGGGGGCAAAAACTGTTTTTT; CDR3aa: CASSLDRGQKLFF
abundance: few; d_gene: .; j_gene: TRBJ1-2; v_gene: TRBV28; CDR3nt: TGTGCCAGCATCGCGGGGAGGGAGAATGGCTACACCTTC; CDR3aa: CASIAGRENGYTF
abundance: few; d_gene: .; j_gene: TRBJ2-7; v_gene: TRBV7-2; CDR3nt: TGTGCCAGCAGCTTAACGGGGGCCTACGAGCAGTACTTC; CDR3aa: CASSLTGAYEQYF
abundance: .; d_gene: .; j_gene: TRBJ2-1; v_gene: TRBV9; CDR3nt: TGTGCCAGCAGCCCGTACAATGAGCAGTTCTTC; CDR3aa: CASSPYNEQFF
abundance: .; d_gene: TRBD1; j_gene: TRBJ2-7; v_gene: TRBV11-2; CDR3nt: TGTGCCAGCAGCGCCGGGACAGGGGTTTACGAGCAGTACTTC; CDR3aa: CASSAGTGVYEQYF
abundance: few; d_gene: .; j_gene: TRBJ2-7; v_gene: TRBV28; CDR3nt: TGTGCCAGCAGCTCTACAGGTGGTGGGCAGTACTTC; CDR3aa: CASSSTGGGQYF
abundance: .; d_gene: .; j_gene: TRBJ2-5; v_gene: TRBV18; CDR3nt: TGTGCCAGCTCGGCGCGTTCACAAGAGACCCAGTACTTC; CDR3aa: CASSARSQETQYF
abundance: few; d_gene: .; j_gene: TRBJ1-5; v_gene: TRBV25-1; CDR3nt: TGTGCCAACGGGAGGGGTTTTAGGTCCTACAGCAATCAGCCCCAGCATTTT; CDR3aa: CANGRGFRSYSNQPQHF
abundance: .; d_gene: .; j_gene: TRBJ2-7; v_gene: TRBV15; CDR3nt: TGTGCCACCAGCAGAGAGATCACAGGGCACTACGAGCAGTACTTC; CDR3aa: CATSREITGHYEQYF
abundance: few; d_gene: .; j_gene: TRBJ1-1; v_gene: TRBV29-1; CDR3nt: TGCAGCGCCGGGGGTGGCCTCGGTGAGGCTTTCTTT; CDR3aa: CSAGGGLGEAFF
abundance: .; d_gene: TRBD1; j_gene: TRBJ1-1; v_gene: TRBV28; CDR3nt: TGTGCCAGCAGTCTTAGACAGGGGGAAGCTTTCTTT; CDR3aa: CASSLRQGEAFF